Below, 6 T cell receptor beta chains from the same sample are listed, as sequenced in a study of monozygotic twins with inflammatory bowel disease. TCRdb reprocessed the 5' RACE reads and reports one entry per CDR3 protein, with no DNA. Its clone listing holds about 160,000 distinct CDR3 sequences. Sequencing was carried out using blood. These receptors were taken from a human donor with ulcerative colitis or Crohn's disease, or a healthy co-twin of an affected twin (not recorded which).

The J gene is TRBJ2-1, the V gene TRBV12-3 or TRBV12-4; checking the TCRdb D call of TRBD2 is not possible without DNA. The CDR3 length is 15 residues. The CDR3 loop reads CASSPGLAALNEQFF.

The rearrangement uses TRBV7-8 and TRBJ2-5; the TRBD1 assignment by TCRdb is unverifiable without DNA. CDR1 and CDR2 from the germline V gene are SGHVS and FQNEAQ. CDR3 length: 14 amino acids. Here the CDR3 reads CASSFSGGSETQYF.

CDR3 sequence reads: CASSLIRDSAYGYTF. J is TRBJ1-2 and V is TRBV11-2; TCRdb returns TRBD1, unconfirmable since there is no DNA. The CDR3 spans 15 residues. CDR1 is SGHAT, CDR2 FQNNGV, per germline.

The chain recombines TRBV5-1 with TRBJ1-1; TCRdb's D gene call, TRBD1, goes unchecked for lack of DNA. This CDR3 comprises 14 residues. Germline V gene lookup returns CDR1 SGHRS and CDR2 YFSETQ. CDR3 loop: CASSLVGGRYEAFF. Based on the CDR3 plus reference TRBV5-1 and TRBJ1-1, the full variable domain is KAGVTQTPRYLIKTRGQQVTLSCSPISGHRSVSWYQQTPGQGLQFLFEYFSETQRNKGNFPGRFSGRQFSNSRSEMNVSTLELGDSALYLCASSLVGGRYEAFFGQGTRLTVV.

The chain has TRBV24-1 and TRBJ2-7; TCRdb outputs TRBD1, but without DNA this stays unchecked. The CDR3 covers 12 residues. CDR1 and CDR2 (germline): KGHDR, SFDVKD. The CDR3 region is CATEQETYEQYF.

The V and J genes are TRBV6-5 and TRBJ2-1; TCRdb's D call, TRBD1, is unchecked because there is no DNA. Germline V gene sequence: CDR1 MNHEY, CDR2 SVGAGI. The CDR3 contains 14 residues. CDR3 loop: CASSWGKAYNEQFF.